This T cell receptor beta chain was identified during a study of blood T cells in healthy people across ages. Study-wide findings and caveats: Underestimates were what the diversity estimates from one million T cells were considered to be.

The CDR3 consists of 12 residues. Trimming took 4 bases from V and 4 from J, leaving 10 bases between them. Per germline, CDR1 SQVTM and CDR2 ANQGSEA. Primed by a sample-barcoded 5' primer and a J-beta primer mix, a second PCR proceeded for 7 to 11 cycles. TCRdb reprocessed the 5' RACE reads via MiXCR and lists one record per CDR3 protein. Of about 1 million distinct CDR3 sequences in the sample, 20% to 25% were seen once. This clonotype was counted only a few times. Its matching antigen is unknown. These same data were also listed under a study on T cells of mothers and their children. Per that paper: Whatever RNA was extracted went entirely into cDNA synthesis, at around 1.6 ug per 15 ul.

The sample consisted of blood. The origin of this receptor is a girl aged 2 to 10 in good health. The chain joins TRBV29-1 to TRBJ2-5; D is possibly TRBD2 (6 bases). CDR3 in amino acids: CSVGWEVETQYF. The CDR3 bases are TGCAGCGTTGGGTGGGAGGTAGAGACCCAGTACTTC.